What follows are 14 T cell receptor beta chains derived from one specimen sequenced in a study of blood T cell repertoires in COVID-19. Data came from immunoSEQ multiplex PCR; TCRdb stores just in-frame clones and leaves some out. The table has about 200,000 clones, roughly 82% seen once. Sequenced input: PBMCs or T cells enriched from blood (not recorded which). Receptors originate from a woman aged 55-69 years with acute COVID-19.

This clone appeared a single time. This chain links TRBV5-6 with TRBJ1-6; the match to TRBD1 covers 9 bases. The CDR3 consists of 17 residues. Trimming removed 0 bases from V and 9 bases from J; junction bases left unmatched: 10. CDR1 and CDR2 from the germline V gene are SGHDT and YYEEEE. CDR3 nucleotides: TGTGCCAGCAGCTTGGGCTGGGACAGGGTAAATAGTTCACCCCTCCACTTT. This encodes CASSLGWDRVNSSPLHF.

The gene calls are TRBV7-2 and TRBJ1-3; 8 nucleotides line up with TRBD1. The junction had 5 bases not matched to a gene; V was cut back by 2 bases and J by 8 bases. CDR1 and CDR2 from the germline V gene are SGHTA and FQGNSA. The CDR3 extends over 14 amino acids. Written as DNA, the CDR3 is TGTGCCAGCAGCTTAAGCAGGGGGCGAGACACCATATATTTT. Encoded protein: CASSLSRGRDTIYF.

This chain uses TRBV7-2 with TRBJ1-2; 11 positions match TRBD1. The V gene's germline CDR1 is SGHTA and CDR2 FQGNSA. With 5 bases clipped from V and 0 bases from J, the junction kept 2 bases outside the gene matches. This CDR3 comprises 15 residues. CDR3 coding DNA: TGTGCCAGCAGCCGGGGACAGGGGGCTAACTATGGCTACACCTTC. Amino acid sequence: CASSRGQGANYGYTF.

The V gene is TRBV18, the J gene TRBJ1-2; D uncertain. This CDR3 has 13 amino acids. Per the germline V gene, CDR1 is KGHSH and CDR2 is LQKENI. Trimming shortened V by 2 bases and J by 7 bases, and 11 bases separated the two germline ends. CDR3 DNA: TGTGCCAGCTCACCAGAAGTCGCGGGTGGCTACACCTTC. Translation: CASSPEVAGGYTF.

This chain links TRBV4-3 with TRBJ1-4; perhaps TRBD1 as D (6 bases). V was cut by 4 bases and J by 5 bases, with 17 bases left in between. CDR1 LGHNA and CDR2 YSLEER come from the germline V gene. The CDR3 spans 16 residues. DNA of the CDR3: TGCGCCAGCAGCCGCAATACAGGGCGGGTGAATGAAAAACTGTTTTTT. Translating gives CASSRNTGRVNEKLFF.

The rearrangement uses TRBV5-1 and TRBJ2-6; 8 bases map to TRBD2. The CDR3 runs 18 residues. CDR1 and CDR2 from the germline V gene are SGHRS and YFSETQ. The trim removed 4 bases at V and 4 bases at J, leaving 13 bases unmatched. The CDR3 DNA sequence: TGCGCCAGCAGCCTTTTAATTGGCGGGGGGAAAGGGGCCAACGTCCTGACTTTC. Residues: CASSLLIGGGKGANVLTF.

J is TRBJ2-3 and V is TRBV10-3; a possible D gene is TRBD1 (5 bases). The V gene's germline CDR1 is ENHRY and CDR2 SYGVKD. CDR3 length: 13 residues. V lost 7 bases, J lost 6 bases, and 14 bases lay in between. This chain's CDR3 is CAITGQSGDTQYF. CDR3 bases: TGTGCCATCACGGGTCAATCAGGGGATACGCAGTATTTT.

The genes are TRBV4-3 and TRBJ1-5, with D possibly TRBD1 on 6 matching bases. This CDR3 region has 14 residues. The V gene lost 0 bases and the J gene lost 7 bases, with 10 bases spanning the gap. Looked up from germline, CDR1 is LGHNA and CDR2 is YSLEER. The CDR3 sequence: CASSQERGFQPQHF. The DNA for the CDR3 is TGCGCCAGCAGCCAAGAAAGGGGGTTCCAGCCCCAGCATTTT.

This chain connects TRBV4-3 to TRBJ2-3; TRBD1 matches 7 bases. The CDR3 extends over 16 amino acids. Losses at the gene ends were 4 bases for V and 4 bases for J; bases not matched to a gene: 11. CDR1 and CDR2 from the germline V gene are LGHNA and YSLEER. The CDR3 is CASSPRQGFRADTQYF. The CDR3 DNA reads as TGCGCCAGCAGCCCAAGACAGGGATTCCGCGCAGATACGCAGTATTTT.

J is TRBJ1-2 and V is TRBV9; 8 nucleotides line up with TRBD1. This CDR3 spans 15 amino acids. Germline-derived CDR1 and CDR2 are SGDLS and YYNGEE. With 3 bases clipped from V and 6 bases from J, the junction kept 10 bases outside the gene matches. Here the CDR3 DNA reads TGTGCCAGCAGCGGTGGGATAGGGACAGGTGATGGCTACACCTTC. Translated: CASSGGIGTGDGYTF.

V usage is TRBV18 and J usage is TRBJ2-7, with 10 bases lining up with TRBD1. CDR3 size: 14 residues. Germline V lookup: CDR1 KGHSH, CDR2 LQKENI. The J segment lost 2 bases and the V segment lost 3 bases, leaving 1 base of the junction unmatched. In DNA form, the CDR3 reads TGTGCCAGCTCACCGGGACAGGGGACCTACGAGCAGTACGTC. Its translation: CASSPGQGTYEQYV.

The V gene is TRBV6-1, the J gene TRBJ2-7; possible D gene TRBD1, 6 bases. The CDR3 is 15 amino acids. V lost 0 bases and J 9 bases, leaving 18 bases between the germline ends. Per germline, CDR1 MNHNS and CDR2 SASEGT. CDR3 amino acids: CASSEALQGSFGQYV. The DNA of the CDR3 is TGTGCCAGCAGTGAAGCGCTACAGGGATCCTTTGGGCAGTACGTC.

This sequence joins TRBV28 and TRBJ2-7, with 11 bases fitting TRBD1. This CDR3 region has 14 residues. V was clipped by 6 bases and J by 1 base; unmatched bases: 2. CDR1 MDHEN and CDR2 SYDVKM come from the germline V gene. The CDR3 spells CASRGQGASYEQYV. CDR3 in DNA: TGTGCCAGCAGAGGACAGGGGGCTTCCTACGAGCAGTACGTC.

CDR3 DNA sequence: TGCGCCAGCAGCCAATACTACGGCGGAAGCTCCTACAATGAGCAGTTCTTC. Protein: CASSQYYGGSSYNEQFF. The chain links TRBV5-1 to TRBJ2-1; D unresolved. CDR3 length: 17 residues. The V end lost 4 bases, the J end lost 0 bases, and 17 bases lay between the germline ends. Germline V lookup: CDR1 SGHRS, CDR2 YFSETQ.